This TCR beta chain was captured by sequencing in a study of cytomegalovirus exposure and HLA in healthy donors. About the study: A later analysis reported the 120 validation repertoires used the same platform as the 550 to 800 first-cohort repertoires. The study, taken as a whole, reports: Most observed TCR sequences were rare, whereas some public TCRs were detected in many donors. Researchers counted around 160 TCR beta chains as cytomegalovirus-associated.

Sequencing was performed with immunoSEQ multiplex PCR; in TCRdb, only in-frame clones are kept and a portion is missing. The sample lists some 86,000 clones, approximately 93% seen once, with less than 4% in the top ten. The CDR3 is made up of 15 amino acids. Trimming took off 0 bases at V and 2 bases at J, with 10 bases between the two ends. Germline CDR1 is SGDLS and CDR2 is YYNGEE. Donors came from a validation cohort of approximately 110 subjects, distinct from the first 666-subject cohort. Turning to this clone: Its specificity is unknown.

This sequence was found in a woman aged 25 to 45 in good health and CMV-seronegative. Sequenced sample: PBMCs. This chain links TRBV9 with TRBJ2-3; a possible D gene is TRBD2 (6 bases). CDR3 in amino acids: CASSVGGEITDTQYF. Here the CDR3 DNA reads TGTGCCAGCAGCGTAGGGGGGGAGATCACAGATACGCAGTATTTT.